These 25 T cell receptor beta chains originate from one sample sequenced in a study of T cells in Graves' hyperthyroidism and ophthalmopathy. Researchers amplified the TCR beta CDR3 regions from RNA transcripts. TCR CDR3 regions were first amplified by RT-PCR with HTBI primers. Each CDR3 protein is one row after TCRdb ran MiXCR on the multiplex PCR reads. The sample has 490,000 or so distinct CDR3 sequences; approximately 23% are singletons. Sequencing was performed on blood. All receptors derive from a woman in her seventies with Graves' ophthalmopathy.

This clonotype has only a few counts. V usage is TRBV19 and J usage is TRBJ2-5; 10 nucleotides align to TRBD1. The CDR3 runs 16 residues. Germline values: CDR1 LNHDA, CDR2 SQIVND (reference sequence). The J segment lost 5 bases and the V segment lost 5 bases, leaving 11 bases of the junction unmatched. CDR3 in amino acids: CASSSGTGDVRETQYF. CDR3 in DNA: TGTGCCAGTAGTTCCGGGACAGGGGATGTTCGGGAGACCCAGTACTTC.

In this sample, this clonotype turned up many times. The chain uses TRBV20-1 and TRBJ2-5; tentative D call: TRBD1 (5 bases). V dropped 8 bases and J dropped 5 bases, with 15 bases sitting between them. Germline V CDR1 and CDR2: DFQATT, SNEGSKA (reference sequence). The CDR3 has 12 residues. The CDR3 region is CSLDQGLETQYF. In DNA form, the CDR3 reads TGCAGTCTGGACCAGGGTTTGGAGACCCAGTACTTC.

This clonotype has only a few counts. V is TRBV28 and J is TRBJ1-6; tentatively, D is TRBD1 (6 bases). CDR1 is MDHEN and CDR2 is SYDVKM in the germline V gene. The germline V and J ends were trimmed by 1 base and 5 bases, with 9 bases remaining between them. The CDR3 is 15 residues long. In nucleotides, the CDR3 is TGTGCCAGCAGTTTATCGACAGGTCATAATTCACCCCTCCACTTT. It is translated as CASSLSTGHNSPLHF.

V usage is TRBV7-2 and J usage is TRBJ1-6; D ambiguous. The CDR3 loop spans 16 amino acids. Trimming shortened V by 1 base and J by 6 bases, and 13 bases separated the two germline ends. From germline, CDR1 is SGHTA and CDR2 FQGNSA. CDR3 sequence (DNA): TGTGCCAGCAGCTTAGGACCCCCAGGAGCTAATTCACCCCTCCACTTT. Its protein is CASSLGPPGANSPLHF.

In this sample, this clonotype turned up many times. The chain recombines TRBV2 with TRBJ2-7; weak D call: TRBD1 (6 bases). This CDR3 spans 14 amino acids. V lost 3 bases to trimming and J lost 3 bases, with 12 bases between them. From germline, CDR1 is SNHLY and CDR2 FYNNEI. The CDR3 region has the DNA TGTGCCAGCAGTGATCGAGGGGGAAACTACGAGCAGTACTTC. Translated, it gives CASSDRGGNYEQYF.

The chain combines TRBV3-1 with TRBJ2-4; perhaps TRBD2 as D (6 bases). CDR1 and CDR2 (germline): LGHDT, YNNKEL (reference sequence). The CDR3 runs to 15 residues. V lost 0 bases and J lost 3, with 9 bases in between. CDR3 sequence: CASSQDTGVKNIQYF. As DNA, the CDR3 is TGTGCCAGCAGCCAAGATACGGGGGTCAAAAACATTCAGTACTTC.

The chain links TRBV28 to TRBJ1-5; D gene uncertain. Germline V gives CDR1 MDHEN, CDR2 SYDVKM. Between the trimmed V and J ends, which lost 7 bases and 2 bases, there was a span of 12 bases. The CDR3 has 14 amino acids. Here the CDR3 DNA reads TGTGCCAGCATGGGTACCCTGGGCAATCAGCCCCAGCATTTT. This gives the protein CASMGTLGNQPQHF.

This clonotype was counted at least ten times. This chain connects TRBV12-3 or TRBV12-4 to TRBJ2-7, with TRBD2 matching over 10 bases. CDR3 length: 14 residues. Unmatched junction bases numbered 8, after V lost 5 bases and J lost 7 bases. The CDR3 here is CASSHMGLAREQYF. The CDR3 DNA sequence: TGTGCCAGCAGTCATATGGGACTAGCGCGTGAGCAGTACTTC.

J is TRBJ1-1 and V is TRBV15; D remains unclear. Germline V CDR1 and CDR2: LNHNV, YYDKDF (reference sequence). This CDR3 is 15 amino acids long. The V and J ends lost 8 bases and 0 bases respectively, with 16 bases between them. In DNA, the CDR3 is TGTGCCACCCATAATGTTGAGACCTTGAACACTGAAGCTTTCTTT. It translates to CATHNVETLNTEAFF.

At least ten counts were recorded for this clonotype. The gene calls are TRBV29-1 and TRBJ2-7; 9 bases agree with TRBD1. This CDR3 has 13 amino acids. Germline lookup yields CDR1 SQVTM and CDR2 ANQGSEA. Trimming at V came to 6 bases and at J to 5 bases, leaving 8 bases not matched to a gene. The CDR3 reads CSVRTGGENEQYF. CDR3 nucleotides: TGCAGCGTGCGTACAGGGGGCGAAAACGAGCAGTACTTC.

This rearrangement joins TRBV7-2 to TRBJ2-2; a weak D match, TRBD2 (6 bases). V gave up 4 bases and J gave up 9 bases, with 21 bases separating them. There are 16 residues in the CDR3. From germline, CDR1 is SGHTA and CDR2 FQGNSA. The CDR3 sequence is CASSSHAGKEIRELFF. The CDR3 DNA sequence: TGTGCCAGCAGCTCGCACGCGGGGAAGGAGATTAGGGAGCTGTTTTTT. The variable domain in full, completed from reference TRBV7-2 and TRBJ2-2, reads GAGVSQSPSNKVTEKGKDVELRCDPISGHTALYWYRQSLGQGLEFLIYFQGNSAPDKSGLPSDRFSAERTGGSVSTLTIQRTQQEDSAVYLCASSSHAGKEIRELFFGEGSRLTVL.

Of note for this clonotype: A read error may explain this, as a much larger clone is one base away. CDR3 nucleotide sequence: TGTGCCAGCAGCTTGGGGGGTCCCGGGGAGCCGTTTTTT. This sequence encodes CASSLGGPGEPFF. J is TRBJ2-2 and V is TRBV7-2; possible D gene TRBD2, 6 bases. Germline CDR1 is SGHTA and CDR2 is FQGNSA. This CDR3 spans 13 amino acids.

This clonotype was observed a handful of times. The junction differs from germline at one of its ends, possibly a read error. The chain recombines TRBV20-1 with TRBJ2-3; unclear D gene. Germline values: CDR1 DFQATT, CDR2 SNEGSKA (reference sequence). The CDR3 totals 14 residues. This CDR3 reads CSARAGVRTDTQYF. The CDR3 DNA reads TGCAGTGCTAGAGCGGGCGTGCGCACGGATACGCAGTATTTT.

This clonotype has a handful of counts. The rearrangement links TRBV25-1 to TRBJ1-1; TRBD1 is a possible D gene (5 bases). This CDR3 spans 15 amino acids. Trimming took 2 bases from V and 5 from J, leaving 15 bases between them. The germline V gene has CDR1 MGHDK and CDR2 SYGVNS. The CDR3 bases are TGTGCCAGCAGTGAACTAACGGGGGTGCGGACTGAAGCTTTCTTT. It is translated as CASSELTGVRTEAFF.

This clonotype was observed a few times. V usage is TRBV6-1 and J usage is TRBJ2-6; no reliable D call. CDR1 and CDR2 from the germline V gene are MNHNS and SASEGT. The CDR3 covers 16 residues. V gave up 0 bases and J gave up 0 bases, with 6 bases separating them. In DNA, the CDR3 is TGTGCCAGCAGTGAAGCGTTGGTCTCTGGGGCCAACGTCCTGACTTTC. It is translated as CASSEALVSGANVLTF.

This clonotype was recorded a few times. The chain couples TRBV5-1 to TRBJ1-1, with D perhaps matching TRBD1 (6 bases). The CDR3 runs 13 residues. Trimming shortened V by 4 bases and J by 4 bases, and 11 bases separated the two germline ends. In germline, CDR1 is SGHRS, CDR2 YFSETQ. In nucleotides, the CDR3 is TGCGCCAGCAGCACGGACAGACTCACTGAAGCTTTCTTT. Its protein product is CASSTDRLTEAFF.

The CDR3 nucleotides are TGTGCCAGCAGAGCGACAGGGGGTAACGAGCAGTACTTC. This gives the protein CASRATGGNEQYF. This sequence joins TRBV3-1 and TRBJ2-7; TRBD1 matches at 9 bases. The CDR3 is 13 residues long. Trimming at V came to 6 bases and at J to 5 bases, leaving 5 bases not matched to a gene. Germline CDR1 LGHDT, CDR2 YNNKEL (reference sequence).

The genes are TRBV6-1 and TRBJ1-5; TRBD1 aligns across 7 bases. The germline V gene encodes CDR1 MNHNS and CDR2 SASEGT. Germline trimming cut 5 bases from V and 2 bases from J; bases unmatched to any gene: 9. The CDR3 contains 16 residues. Here the CDR3 reads CASSPPQGVGNQPQHF. The CDR3 DNA reads as TGTGCCAGCAGTCCCCCCCAGGGGGTAGGCAATCAGCCCCAGCATTTT.

This chain uses TRBV6-5 with TRBJ1-1; no firm D call. Germline V lookup: CDR1 MNHEY, CDR2 SVGAGI. This CDR3 has 11 residues. V lost 3 bases and J 8 bases, leaving 7 bases between the germline ends. The CDR3 region is CASSYISEAFF. CDR3 in DNA: TGTGCCAGCAGTTATATCAGCGAAGCTTTCTTT.

The chain joins TRBV12-3 or TRBV12-4 to TRBJ2-5; D perhaps matches TRBD1 (6 bases). The V end was cut by 6 bases, the J end by 4 bases, with 12 bases between. The CDR3 runs 13 residues. CDR3 bases: TGTGCCAGCAGGTTTACCAGGGGAGAGACCCAGTACTTC. Residues: CASRFTRGETQYF.

V and J are TRBV9 and TRBJ2-5; TRBD2 matches 13 bases. J lost 5 bases, V lost 4 bases, and 8 bases had no gene match. The CDR3 runs to 16 residues. Germline loops: CDR1 SGDLS, CDR2 YYNGEE. CDR3 sequence reads: CASSPGTSGARETQYF. In nucleotides, the CDR3 is TGTGCCAGCAGCCCCGGGACTAGCGGGGCCAGGGAGACCCAGTACTTC.

This clonotype has a count of ten or more. The rearrangement uses TRBV11-2 and TRBJ1-5; tentative D call: TRBD1 (6 bases). V dropped 2 bases and J dropped 2 bases, with 10 bases sitting between them. Germline CDR1 reads SGHAT; CDR2 reads FQNNGV. The CDR3 consists of 15 residues. In DNA, the CDR3 is TGTGCCAGCAGCTTACACAGGGCGGGCAATCAGCCCCAGCATTTT. It yields the protein CASSLHRAGNQPQHF.

This clonotype was seen at least ten times. CDR3 region: CASLSQGLRTEAFF. The CDR3 coding sequence is TGTGCCAGCCTATCACAGGGATTACGCACTGAAGCTTTCTTT. V usage is TRBV28 and J usage is TRBJ1-1; maybe TRBD1 (6 bases). This CDR3 contains 14 residues. CDR1 and CDR2 (germline): MDHEN, SYDVKM. Trimming stripped 8 bases from V and 4 bases from J, with 17 bases between. Full variable domain (outside the CDR3, taken from reference TRBV28 and TRBJ1-1): DVKVTQSSRYLVKRTGEKVFLECVQDMDHENMFWYRQDPGLGLRLIYFSYDVKMKEKGDIPEGYSVSREKKERFSLILESASTNQTSMYLCASLSQGLRTEAFFGQGTRLTVV.

Turning to this clonotype: The junction and the germline gene differ at one end; a read error may be behind it. The chain employs TRBV28 and TRBJ1-5, with D hard to call. This CDR3 is 16 amino acids long. Germline V lookup: CDR1 MDHEN, CDR2 SYDVKM. The CDR3 here is CASGLLGQYSNQPQHF. CDR3 bases: TGTGCCAGCGGTTTATTGGGCCAATATAGCAATCAGCCCCAGCATTTT.

The CDR3 DNA sequence: TGCGCCAGCAGCTTGGGGCTAGCGGGGCCCAATGAGCAGTTCTTC. Translated: CASSLGLAGPNEQFF. This chain links TRBV5-1 with TRBJ2-1, with TRBD2 matching 9 bases. CDR1 and CDR2 (germline): SGHRS, YFSETQ. The CDR3 consists of 15 residues. V lost 0 bases and J lost 6; bases outside the gene matches: 4.